The present T cell receptor (beta chain) was sequenced within a study of shared clonotypes between healthy human individuals. Overall study findings and caveats: Relative to clonotypes present in all four donors, those not shared had lower generation probabilities. Relative to memory subsets, naive subsets generally showed larger estimated richness.

Turning to this clone: What it binds is unknown.

The germline V gene has CDR1 MGHRA and CDR2 YSYEKL. The CDR3 totals 13 residues. V was trimmed by 6 bases and J by 4 bases, leaving 12 bases between them. Sequencing used immunoSEQ multiplex PCR; TCRdb keeps in-frame clones, though not all of them. The table has 2 million to 3 million clones, more than 90% seen once. The specimen sequenced was naive CD4+ T cells sorted from blood. Documented subset: CD45RA+ positively selected. The rearrangement uses TRBV4-1 and TRBJ1-2; no definite D call. This receptor was taken from a man aged 18 to 30 in good health. The CDR3: CASRPTGSYGYTF. The CDR3 nucleotides are TGCGCCAGCAGGCCGACCGGGAGCTATGGCTACACCTTC.